Listed below are T cell receptor beta chains from one sample, sequenced in a study of T cells in Graves' hyperthyroidism and ophthalmopathy. TCRdb fed the multiplex PCR reads into MiXCR, producing one record per CDR3 protein. The repertoire holds more than 150,000 distinct CDR3 sequences, with more than 15% as singletons. Source material: blood. These receptors were obtained from a woman aged 50 to 60 with Graves' hyperthyroidism. Both conserved end residues are part of each CDR3.

length: 13
J: TRBJ1-3
V: TRBV19
CDR3: CASGANSGNTIYF

length: 13
J: TRBJ1-2
V: TRBV28
CDR3: CASSPTGQNGYTF

length: 20
J: TRBJ2-4
V: TRBV3-1
CDR3: CASSQEFGWGGALAKNIQYF

length: 16
J: TRBJ1-5
V: TRBV7-2
CDR3: CASSSASGARAQPQHF

length: 12
J: TRBJ2-7
V: TRBV2
CDR3: CASSEYGDWQYF

length: 14
J: TRBJ2-4
V: TRBV3-1
CDR3: CASSQELAKNIQYF

length: 18
J: TRBJ1-3
V: TRBV19
CDR3: CASSPTGPLIVSGNTIYF

length: 15
J: TRBJ1-1
V: TRBV12-3/TRBV12-4
CDR3: CASRTYRTMNTEAFF

length: 13
J: TRBJ1-2
V: TRBV9
CDR3: CASSVEGTYGYTF

length: 10
J: TRBJ1-1
V: TRBV28
CDR3: CASEGSEAFF

length: 12
J: TRBJ2-7
V: TRBV5-1
CDR3: CASSPGSDEQYF

length: 15
J: TRBJ2-3
V: TRBV5-1
CDR3: CASSLLATPLDTQYF

length: 13
J: TRBJ2-3
V: TRBV28
CDR3: CASTYGAKDTQYF

length: 16
J: TRBJ1-5
V: TRBV28
CDR3: CASSLSGTRGRQPQHF

length: 11
J: TRBJ1-1
V: TRBV7-9
CDR3: CASTGGAEAFF

length: 14
J: TRBJ2-5
V: TRBV9
CDR3: CASTLAVAGETQYF

length: 14
J: TRBJ2-1
V: TRBV7-2
CDR3: CASSLETAADEQFF

length: 13
J: TRBJ1-2
V: TRBV4-1
CDR3: CASNDLSNYGYTF